This is a list of T cell receptor beta chains from one sample in a study of control samples from healthy donors and cancer patients. The method was immunoSEQ multiplex PCR; TCRdb's version includes in-frame clones alone and lacks a portion of them. Of some 200,000 clones listed, roughly 94% were seen once; the top ten hold about 1.6%. The sequenced material came from blood. The receptors originated from a man aged 45 to 65 in good health. The CDR3 runs from the conserved cysteine through the conserved F or W. Fields, in order: CDR3 DNA, CDR3 protein, D gene, V gene, J gene. A D gene is named only where the DNA matches it firmly.

CDR3nt: TGTGCCAGCAGCCGCCCAGGGCTTGAGCAGTTCTTC
CDR3aa: CASSRPGLEQFF
d_gene: NA
v_gene: TRBV27
j_gene: TRBJ2-1

CDR3nt: TGTGCCAGCAGCCAAGTTACTAGCGGGGGCTATCTCTGGGCCAACGTCCTGACTTTC
CDR3aa: CASSQVTSGGYLWANVLTF
d_gene: TRBD2
v_gene: TRBV3-1/TRBV3-2
j_gene: TRBJ2-6

CDR3nt: TGTGCCAGCAGTGAGAGTCGAGGGAACACTGAAGCTTTCTTT
CDR3aa: CASSESRGNTEAFF
d_gene: NA
v_gene: TRBV6-1
j_gene: TRBJ1-1

CDR3nt: TGTGCCAGCAGCTCCCGTCGGAATCTGGAAGATAATTCACCCCTCCACTTT
CDR3aa: CASSSRRNLEDNSPLHF
d_gene: NA
v_gene: TRBV5-6
j_gene: TRBJ1-6

CDR3nt: TGTGCCAGCATAGGCAGCCAGTATGGCTACACCTTC
CDR3aa: CASIGSQYGYTF
d_gene: NA
v_gene: TRBV2
j_gene: TRBJ1-2

CDR3nt: TGTGCCAGCAGTGTGGACAGATCCAATCAAGAGACCCAGTACTTC
CDR3aa: CASSVDRSNQETQYF
d_gene: NA
v_gene: TRBV2
j_gene: TRBJ2-5

CDR3nt: TGTGCCAGCAGTTTTGGGGACAGTAGAGAAAAACTGTTTTTT
CDR3aa: CASSFGDSREKLFF
d_gene: TRBD1
v_gene: TRBV28
j_gene: TRBJ1-4

CDR3nt: TGTGCCAGCAGCATAAGTCGGACGGGACAGGGGTCTGGCGGCTACACCTTC
CDR3aa: CASSISRTGQGSGGYTF
d_gene: TRBD1
v_gene: TRBV7-9
j_gene: TRBJ1-2

CDR3nt: TGTGCCAGCAGCCCCCTTCCCCTAGGCGGGGAGCTGTTTTTT
CDR3aa: CASSPLPLGGELFF
d_gene: NA
v_gene: TRBV9
j_gene: TRBJ2-2

CDR3nt: TGTGCCAGCACCCGGCGGCGGGGGGATACCGGGGAGCTGTTTTTT
CDR3aa: CASTRRRGDTGELFF
d_gene: TRBD2
v_gene: TRBV7-9
j_gene: TRBJ2-2

CDR3nt: TGTGCCAGCAGTGACAGTTACACTGAAGCTTTCTTT
CDR3aa: CASSDSYTEAFF
d_gene: NA
v_gene: TRBV6-2/TRBV6-3
j_gene: TRBJ1-1

CDR3nt: TGCGCCAGCAGCTTAAGACCTGGCGGAAACACCATATATTTT
CDR3aa: CASSLRPGGNTIYF
d_gene: NA
v_gene: TRBV5-1
j_gene: TRBJ1-3

CDR3nt: TGTGCCAGTGGGGGAACAGAGACCCAGTACTTC
CDR3aa: CASGGTETQYF
d_gene: NA
v_gene: TRBV27
j_gene: TRBJ2-5

CDR3nt: TGTGCCAGCAGAGAAATCGGTCCTTCCTCGGGCACCGGGGAGCTGTTTTTT
CDR3aa: CASREIGPSSGTGELFF
d_gene: NA
v_gene: TRBV21-1
j_gene: TRBJ2-2